The present entry profiles one TCR beta chain with its context. This sample is drawn from a study of CD8 T cells in ankylosing spondylitis. One entry per CDR3 protein results from TCRdb running MiXCR on the 5' RACE reads. The table lists 200,000 to 300,000 distinct CDR3 sequences, around 9.1% of them singletons. Looked up from germline, CDR1 is MNHNS and CDR2 is SASEGT. The CDR3 sequence is 14 residues long. V dropped 7 bases and J dropped 4; count of bases not matched to a gene: 10. The gene calls are TRBV6-1 and TRBJ2-7; 7 bases match TRBD2. The clonotype was recovered from a male donor with ankylosing spondylitis or in good health (not recorded which). Sequencing was carried out using blood, either unsorted or a sorted T cell fraction (not recorded which). The CDR3 nucleotides read TGTGCCAGCAAGCCCCGGGGGGAGCTGTACGAGCAGTACTTC. Its translation is CASKPRGELYEQYF.